This entry is about one TCR beta chain. The antigen is undetermined. From the RT-PCR reads, TCRdb called clonotypes with MiXCR, one entry per CDR3 protein. Among around 520,000 distinct CDR3 sequences listed, 25% were seen once. This record belongs to a study of response to subunit inactivated influenza vaccine. The germline CDR1 and CDR2 sequences are SGHNT and YENEEA. CDR3 length: 12 amino acids. V lost 5 bases, J lost 8 bases, and 9 bases lay in between. Findings of the study overall: That few new T cells are recruited by each seasonal influenza vaccination was the authors' suggestion.

The material sequenced was CD4+ T cells sorted from PBMCs, taken around 5 days after vaccination. The V call is TRBV11-3, the J call TRBJ2-2; D may be TRBD1 (6 bases). This clonotype originated in a man over 45 who received an inactivated influenza vaccine. This CDR3 is CASSIQGGELFF. CDR3 sequence (DNA): TGTGCCAGCAGCATACAGGGTGGGGAGCTGTTTTTT.